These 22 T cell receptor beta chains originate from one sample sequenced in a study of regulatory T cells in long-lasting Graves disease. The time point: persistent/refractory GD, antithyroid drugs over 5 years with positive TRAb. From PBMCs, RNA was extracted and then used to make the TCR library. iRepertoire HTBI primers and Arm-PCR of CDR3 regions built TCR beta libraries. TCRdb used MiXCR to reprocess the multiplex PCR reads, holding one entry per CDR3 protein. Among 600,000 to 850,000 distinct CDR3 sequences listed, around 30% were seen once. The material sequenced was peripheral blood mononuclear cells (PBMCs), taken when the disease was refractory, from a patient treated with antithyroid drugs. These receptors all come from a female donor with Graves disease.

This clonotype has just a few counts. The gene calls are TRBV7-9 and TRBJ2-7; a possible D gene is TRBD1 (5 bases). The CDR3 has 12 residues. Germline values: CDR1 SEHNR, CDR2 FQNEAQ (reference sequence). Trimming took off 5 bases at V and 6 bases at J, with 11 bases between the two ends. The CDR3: CASSTTVLEQYF. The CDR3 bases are TGTGCCAGCAGCACGACAGTTCTCGAGCAGTACTTC.

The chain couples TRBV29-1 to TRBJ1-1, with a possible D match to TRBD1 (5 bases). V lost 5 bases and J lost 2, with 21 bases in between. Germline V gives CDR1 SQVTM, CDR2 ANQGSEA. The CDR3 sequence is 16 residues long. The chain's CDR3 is CSVLLGPQWGNTEAFF. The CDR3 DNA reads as TGCAGCGTTCTGCTGGGGCCCCAGTGGGGAAACACTGAAGCTTTCTTT.

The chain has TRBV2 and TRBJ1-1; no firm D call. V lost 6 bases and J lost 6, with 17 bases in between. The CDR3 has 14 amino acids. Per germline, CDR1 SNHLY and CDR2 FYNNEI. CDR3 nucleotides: TGTGCCAGCAGCCAAGGCCCCTTGACGGCTGAAGCTTTCTTT. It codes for CASSQGPLTAEAFF.

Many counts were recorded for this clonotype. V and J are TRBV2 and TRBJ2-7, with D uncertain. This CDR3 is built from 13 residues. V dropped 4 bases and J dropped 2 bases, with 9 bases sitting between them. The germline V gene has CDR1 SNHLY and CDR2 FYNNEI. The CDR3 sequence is CASSALAAYEQYF. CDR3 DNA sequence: TGTGCCAGCAGTGCCCTGGCAGCCTACGAGCAGTACTTC.

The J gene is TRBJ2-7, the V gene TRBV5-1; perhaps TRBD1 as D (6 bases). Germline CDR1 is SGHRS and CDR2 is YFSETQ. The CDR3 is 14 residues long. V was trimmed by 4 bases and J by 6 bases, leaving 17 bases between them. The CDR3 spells CASSPEQGLREQYF. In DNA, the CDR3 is TGCGCCAGCAGCCCCGAACAGGGCCTCCGCGAGCAGTACTTC.

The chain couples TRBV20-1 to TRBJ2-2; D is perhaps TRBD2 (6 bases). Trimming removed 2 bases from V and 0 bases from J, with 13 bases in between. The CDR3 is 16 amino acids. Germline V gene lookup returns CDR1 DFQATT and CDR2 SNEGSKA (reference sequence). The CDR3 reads CSARSASAANTGELFF. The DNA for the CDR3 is TGCAGTGCTAGATCAGCTAGCGCAGCGAACACCGGGGAGCTGTTTTTT.

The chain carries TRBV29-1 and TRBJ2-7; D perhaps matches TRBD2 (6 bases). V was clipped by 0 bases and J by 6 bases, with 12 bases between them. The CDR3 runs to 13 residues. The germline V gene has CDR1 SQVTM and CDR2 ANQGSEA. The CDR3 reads CSVEEMVGGEQYF. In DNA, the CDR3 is TGCAGCGTTGAAGAAATGGTGGGGGGCGAGCAGTACTTC.

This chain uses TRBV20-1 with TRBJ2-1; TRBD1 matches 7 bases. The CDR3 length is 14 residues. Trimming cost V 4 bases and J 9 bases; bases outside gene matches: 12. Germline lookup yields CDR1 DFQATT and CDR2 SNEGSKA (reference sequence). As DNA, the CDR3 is TGCAGTGCTACTCCGACAGGGCTTAGGGGTGAGCAGTTCTTC. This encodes CSATPTGLRGEQFF.

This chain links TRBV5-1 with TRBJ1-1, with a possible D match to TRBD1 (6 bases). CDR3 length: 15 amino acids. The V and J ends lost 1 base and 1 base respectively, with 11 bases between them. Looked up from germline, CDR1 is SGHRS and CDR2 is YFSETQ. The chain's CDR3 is CASSLRGTQNTEAFF. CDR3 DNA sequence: TGCGCCAGCAGCTTGCGGGGGACACAGAACACTGAAGCTTTCTTT.

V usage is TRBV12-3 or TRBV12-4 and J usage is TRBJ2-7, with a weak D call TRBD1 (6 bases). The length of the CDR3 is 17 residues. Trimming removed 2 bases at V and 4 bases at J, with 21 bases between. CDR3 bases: TGTGCCAGCAGTTTACGGCAGGGGTCACCTTTTCTTTACGAGCAGTACTTC. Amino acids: CASSLRQGSPFLYEQYF.

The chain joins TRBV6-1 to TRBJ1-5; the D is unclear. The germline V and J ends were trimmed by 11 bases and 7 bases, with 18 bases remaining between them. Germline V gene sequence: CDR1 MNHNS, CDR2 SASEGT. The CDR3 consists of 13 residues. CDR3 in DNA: TGTGCCGGCAAGGACGGAGGCAGGCAGCCCCAGCATTTT. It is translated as CAGKDGGRQPQHF.

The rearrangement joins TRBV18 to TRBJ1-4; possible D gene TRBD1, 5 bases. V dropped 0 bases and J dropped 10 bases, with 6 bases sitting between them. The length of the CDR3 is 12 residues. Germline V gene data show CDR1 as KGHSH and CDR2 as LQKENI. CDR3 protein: CASSPPGGKLFF. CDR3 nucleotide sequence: TGTGCCAGCTCACCACCGGGGGGAAAACTGTTTTTT.

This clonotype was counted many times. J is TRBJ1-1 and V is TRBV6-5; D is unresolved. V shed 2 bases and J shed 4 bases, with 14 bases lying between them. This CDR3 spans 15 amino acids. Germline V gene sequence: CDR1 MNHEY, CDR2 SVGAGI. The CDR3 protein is CASSYTSGLLTEAFF. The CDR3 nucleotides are TGTGCCAGCAGTTACACTTCCGGACTCCTCACTGAAGCTTTCTTT.

CDR3 DNA sequence: TGTGCCAGCAGCCTTGGGGGCTTGGGGGGAGATACGCAGTATTTT. Amino acids: CASSLGGLGGDTQYF. The rearrangement links TRBV7-9 to TRBJ2-3, with D perhaps being TRBD1 or TRBD2 (6 bases each). Germline CDR1 SEHNR, CDR2 FQNEAQ (reference sequence). V lost 5 bases and J lost 5, with 17 bases in between. This CDR3 region has 15 residues.

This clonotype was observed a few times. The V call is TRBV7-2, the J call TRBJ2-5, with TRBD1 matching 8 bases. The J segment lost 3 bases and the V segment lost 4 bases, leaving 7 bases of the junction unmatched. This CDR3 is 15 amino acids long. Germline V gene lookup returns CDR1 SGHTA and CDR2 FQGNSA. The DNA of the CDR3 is TGTGCCAGCAGCTCCCCTCAGGGGGCCGAAGAGACCCAGTACTTC. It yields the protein CASSSPQGAEETQYF. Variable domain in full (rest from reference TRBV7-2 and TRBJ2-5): GAGVSQSPSNKVTEKGKDVELRCDPISGHTALYWYRQSLGQGLEFLIYFQGNSAPDKSGLPSDRFSAERTGGSVSTLTIQRTQQEDSAVYLCASSSPQGAEETQYFGPGTRLLVL.

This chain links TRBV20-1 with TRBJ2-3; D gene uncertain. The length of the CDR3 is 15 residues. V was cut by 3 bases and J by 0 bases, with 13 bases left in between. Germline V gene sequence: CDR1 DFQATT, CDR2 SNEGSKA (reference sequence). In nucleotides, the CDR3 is TGCAGTGCTAGTAACCGGATCTCTAGCACAGATACGCAGTATTTT. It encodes CSASNRISSTDTQYF.

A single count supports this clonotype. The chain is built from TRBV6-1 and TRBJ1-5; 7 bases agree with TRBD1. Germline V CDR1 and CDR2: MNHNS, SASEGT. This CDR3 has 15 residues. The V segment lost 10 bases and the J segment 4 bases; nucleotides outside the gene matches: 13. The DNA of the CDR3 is TGTGCCAACAGACGCCATGGACAGGCTAATCAGCCCCAGCATTTT. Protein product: CANRRHGQANQPQHF.

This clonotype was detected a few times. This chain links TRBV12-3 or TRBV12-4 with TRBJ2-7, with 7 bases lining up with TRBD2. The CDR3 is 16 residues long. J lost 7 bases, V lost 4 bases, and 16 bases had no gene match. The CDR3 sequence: CASSSLPTSQVWEQYF. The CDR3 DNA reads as TGTGCCAGCAGTTCCCTCCCGACTAGCCAAGTTTGGGAGCAGTACTTC.

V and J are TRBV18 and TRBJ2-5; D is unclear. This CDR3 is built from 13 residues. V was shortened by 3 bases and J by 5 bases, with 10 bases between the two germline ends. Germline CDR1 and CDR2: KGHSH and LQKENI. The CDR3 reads CASSPSMGETQYF. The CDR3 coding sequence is TGTGCCAGCTCACCGTCGATGGGGGAGACCCAGTACTTC.

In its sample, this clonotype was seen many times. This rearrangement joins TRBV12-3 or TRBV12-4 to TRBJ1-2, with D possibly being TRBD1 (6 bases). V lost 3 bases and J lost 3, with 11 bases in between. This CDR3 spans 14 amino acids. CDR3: CASSFAQGDYGYTF. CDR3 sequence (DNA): TGTGCCAGCAGTTTTGCACAGGGCGACTATGGCTACACCTTC.

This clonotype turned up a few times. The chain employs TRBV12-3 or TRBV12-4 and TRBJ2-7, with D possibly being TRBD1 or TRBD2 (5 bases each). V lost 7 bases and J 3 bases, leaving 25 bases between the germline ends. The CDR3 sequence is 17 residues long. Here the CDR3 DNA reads TGTGCCAGCATGAAAGACCTGGGGGTCTTCACACACTACGAGCAGTACTTC. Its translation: CASMKDLGVFTHYEQYF.

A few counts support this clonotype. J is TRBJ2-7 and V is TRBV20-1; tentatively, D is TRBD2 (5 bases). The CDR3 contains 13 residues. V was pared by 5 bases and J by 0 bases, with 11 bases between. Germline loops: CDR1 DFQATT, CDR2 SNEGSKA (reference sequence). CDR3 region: CSARTAGSYEQYF. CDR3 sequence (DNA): TGCAGTGCTCGGACTGCCGGCTCCTACGAGCAGTACTTC.